The clone carrying this T cell receptor (beta chain) was detected only a few times. The target antigen is unknown. TCRdb re-analysed the reads in MiXCR, keeping a single row per CDR3 protein. The sample consists of 120,000 to 150,000 distinct CDR3 sequences, about 6% of them appearing once. The CDR3 runs 17 residues. V was shortened by 6 bases and J by 2 bases, with 19 bases between the two germline ends. Germline values: CDR1 SNHLY, CDR2 FYNNEI. This entry comes from a study of T cell repertoires in cytomegalovirus infection. Study outcomes and limitations: CMV-specific TCR beta clonotypes restricted by HLA-C were the ones dominating the ex vivo response.

This rearrangement joins TRBV2 to TRBJ1-4; D may be TRBD1 (6 bases). The TCR was taken from a human donor in good health (CMV status not recorded). Some clones in this sample may be carry-over from other donors' samples. The sample was PBMCs. CDR3 bases: TGTGCCAGCAGGGCCTCCAGGGGTTTGGGTACTAATGAAAAACTGTTTTTT. It encodes CASRASRGLGTNEKLFF.